This entry concerns a single TCR beta chain. The antigen this receptor binds is unknown. There are no base qualities to consult, and no much larger clone falls within one base. At the DNA level, this CDR3 is encoded by other sequences in the same sample as well. This sample stems from a study of OX40 agonist ivuxolimab in advanced cancers. A note on the overall study: The costimulatory receptor OX40 (CD134) was targeted by ivuxolimab, a fully human IgG2 agonistic monoclonal antibody. Peripheral TCRbeta sequencing aimed to test whether ivuxolimab altered TCR sequence diversity and caused clonal T-cell expansion. The paper reports the monotherapy dose-escalation portion (N = 52 patients) of the phase I ivuxolimab trial. Partial responses were achieved by three dose-escalation patients, of whom one had hepatocellular carcinoma and two had cutaneous melanoma. The dose-escalation cohort was roughly 80% male with a mean age of about 60 years, ranging from roughly 20 to 80. Patients were allowed to have had prior anti-PD-1, anti-PD-L1 or anti-CTLA-4 therapy, and around two fifths of the dose-escalation patients had been treated with checkpoint inhibitors. Intravenous ivuxolimab was administered to patients every 2 weeks at six dose levels: 0.01, 0.1, 0.3, 1.5, 3 and 10 mg/kg. Among the 50 to 55 dose-escalation patients, around 20 had hepatocellular carcinoma, roughly 15 melanoma, 9 renal cell carcinoma and 9 head and neck cancer.

The paper's findings and limits, for the study overall: At doses of 0.1 to 3.0 mg/kg, clonal expansion of both CD4+ and CD8+ blood T cells was observed from baseline to week 6. In the 0.1-3.0 mg/kg groups, partial responders had among the lowest normalized peripheral clonal expansion, particularly in CD8+ T cells. After ivuxolimab, CD8+ T cells had more expanded clones than CD4+ T cells on average. The antigen specificity of the clonally expanded peripheral T cells was not determined. Low levels of normalized T-cell clonal expansion were also shown by some nonresponding patients.

Patients with autoimmune disease history or receiving systemic immunosuppression were excluded from the trial. In every dose cohort, peripheral blood was drawn for TCR sequencing at baseline, cycle 4 day 1, and cycle 7 day 1. The samples were taken from a phase I, first-in-human, multicenter, open-label dose-escalation trial of ivuxolimab. Adults with locally advanced or metastatic head and neck squamous cell, hepatocellular, melanoma or renal cell carcinoma were enrolled in the trial. Before TCR sequencing, CD4+ T cells and CD8+ T cells were sorted from peripheral blood as separate populations. V and J lose 0 bases and 2 bases, and a span of 5 bases separates them. From the cysteine through the phenylalanine, the CDR3 covers 13 amino acids. The only DNA kept is the CDR3, 39 bases in frame from the first base. Based on the germline V gene, the CDR1 and CDR2 sequences are MGHRA and YSYEKL. For sequencing of the TCRbeta CDR3 region, genomic DNA was extracted from the sorted cells. The immunoSEQ Assay was used for sequencing of TCRbeta CDR3 regions. Drawn from immuneACCESS, this table holds only the in-frame rearrangements with V and J called that TCRdb kept. Clones are partly lost; checked studies trace under half to an unresolved V gene and leave the rest unexplained. The sample includes approximately 20,000 clones, with around 89% observed a single time. The ten largest account for about 10% of the sample.

The V gene is TRBV4-1 and the J gene is TRBJ2-7; no confident D gene assignment can be made. The sample was CD4+ or CD8+ T cells sorted from blood, taken in a trial of the OX40 agonist ivuxolimab. This TCR derives from an adult with an advanced solid tumor such as melanoma, head and neck, liver or kidney cancer. The sequence in DNA is TGCGCCAGCAGCCAAGACCGAACCTACGAGCAGTACTTC. Its coded protein is CASSQDRTYEQYF.